The 5 T cell receptor beta chains below all came from one sample that was sequenced in a study of regulatory T cells in long-lasting Graves disease. Time point indicated: newly diagnosed GD, antithyroid drugs for less than 3 months. RNA extracted from PBMCs served as the sequencing template. Arm-PCR of CDR3 regions and iRepertoire HTBI primers were used to build TCR beta libraries. Each CDR3 protein gets one entry after TCRdb re-called the multiplex PCR reads with MiXCR. The sample has hundreds of thousands of distinct CDR3 sequences; roughly 16% are singletons. These sequences were also reported in another study, on T cells in Graves' hyperthyroidism and ophthalmopathy.

Sequenced material: peripheral blood mononuclear cells (PBMCs), taken at new diagnosis, from a patient treated with antithyroid drugs. The receptors shown here come from a woman in her twenties or thirties with Graves disease.

V gene TRBV6-9 combines with J gene TRBJ2-2; 9 bases line up with TRBD2. There are 16 residues in the CDR3. V shed 3 bases, J shed 6 bases, and the junction held 8 bases outside the gene matches. Looked up from germline, CDR1 is MNHGY and CDR2 is SVAAGI. The CDR3 reads CASSYSRGLAAGELFF. CDR3 bases: TGTGCCAGCAGTTACTCCAGGGGACTAGCTGCCGGGGAGCTGTTTTTT.

The chain has TRBV5-1 and TRBJ1-2; 7 bases match TRBD1. The CDR3 runs to 13 residues. J gave up 7 bases and V 0 bases, and 3 bases lay outside the gene matches. Germline V gene lookup returns CDR1 SGHRS and CDR2 YFSETQ. CDR3 bases: TGCGCCAGCAGCTTGGACAGGGGTAGTGGCTACACCTTC. Translated: CASSLDRGSGYTF.

In regard to this clonotype: An end of the junction does not agree with germline; a read error may underlie this. This rearrangement joins TRBV20-1 to TRBJ2-3, with D possibly matching TRBD1 (5 bases). The CDR3 extends over 15 amino acids. Germline V lookup: CDR1 DFQATT, CDR2 SNEGSKA (reference sequence). CDR3 DNA sequence: TGCAGTGCGAGAGTGCAGGGTGGGGGCACAGATACGCAGTATTTT. The encoded protein is CSARVQGGGTDTQYF.

This clonotype was seen at least ten times. The chain combines TRBV15 with TRBJ1-5; maybe TRBD1 (5 bases). The length of the CDR3 is 16 residues. V was cut by 1 base and J by 4 bases, with 14 bases left in between. Per the germline V gene, CDR1 is LNHNV and CDR2 is YYDKDF (reference sequence). Here the CDR3 reads CATSRGGDRANQPQHF. Here the CDR3 DNA reads TGTGCCACCAGCAGAGGAGGGGACCGGGCAAATCAGCCCCAGCATTTT.

This clonotype was found many times. V usage is TRBV2 and J usage is TRBJ1-1; 11 positions match TRBD1. The CDR3 sequence is 15 residues long. CDR1 and CDR2 from the germline V gene are SNHLY and FYNNEI. J lost 4 bases, V lost 2 bases, and 3 bases had no gene match. CDR3 residues: CASSEIGTGGTEAFF. The CDR3 coding sequence is TGTGCCAGCAGTGAAATTGGGACAGGGGGCACTGAAGCTTTCTTT.